This TCR beta chain derives from a study of OX40 agonist ivuxolimab in advanced cancers. Study as a whole: A male proportion of about 84% was recorded, with mean age roughly 60 years and range 23 to 79. Anti-PD-1, anti-PD-L1 or anti-CTLA-4 therapy given earlier was allowed, and roughly 40% had some.

Produced via immunoSEQ multiplex PCR; TCRdb's table is partial and in-frame only. The sample lists some 70,000 clones, approximately 86% occurring once. The ends were cut back, 3 bases at V and 1 base at J, with 12 bases in the middle. Germline CDR1 and CDR2: SGHAT and FQNNGV. The CDR3 is made up of 15 amino acids. This clone came up once. This receptor was obtained from an adult with an advanced solid tumor such as melanoma, head and neck, liver or kidney cancer. The gene calls are TRBV11-2 and TRBJ1-1, with D perhaps TRBD1 (5 bases). The sample in question was CD4+ or CD8+ T cells sorted from blood, obtained in a trial of the OX40 agonist ivuxolimab. CDR3 sequence (DNA): TGTGCCAGCAGCTTCCCCCCGAGGGGGAACACTGAAGCTTTCTTT. It translates to CASSFPPRGNTEAFF.